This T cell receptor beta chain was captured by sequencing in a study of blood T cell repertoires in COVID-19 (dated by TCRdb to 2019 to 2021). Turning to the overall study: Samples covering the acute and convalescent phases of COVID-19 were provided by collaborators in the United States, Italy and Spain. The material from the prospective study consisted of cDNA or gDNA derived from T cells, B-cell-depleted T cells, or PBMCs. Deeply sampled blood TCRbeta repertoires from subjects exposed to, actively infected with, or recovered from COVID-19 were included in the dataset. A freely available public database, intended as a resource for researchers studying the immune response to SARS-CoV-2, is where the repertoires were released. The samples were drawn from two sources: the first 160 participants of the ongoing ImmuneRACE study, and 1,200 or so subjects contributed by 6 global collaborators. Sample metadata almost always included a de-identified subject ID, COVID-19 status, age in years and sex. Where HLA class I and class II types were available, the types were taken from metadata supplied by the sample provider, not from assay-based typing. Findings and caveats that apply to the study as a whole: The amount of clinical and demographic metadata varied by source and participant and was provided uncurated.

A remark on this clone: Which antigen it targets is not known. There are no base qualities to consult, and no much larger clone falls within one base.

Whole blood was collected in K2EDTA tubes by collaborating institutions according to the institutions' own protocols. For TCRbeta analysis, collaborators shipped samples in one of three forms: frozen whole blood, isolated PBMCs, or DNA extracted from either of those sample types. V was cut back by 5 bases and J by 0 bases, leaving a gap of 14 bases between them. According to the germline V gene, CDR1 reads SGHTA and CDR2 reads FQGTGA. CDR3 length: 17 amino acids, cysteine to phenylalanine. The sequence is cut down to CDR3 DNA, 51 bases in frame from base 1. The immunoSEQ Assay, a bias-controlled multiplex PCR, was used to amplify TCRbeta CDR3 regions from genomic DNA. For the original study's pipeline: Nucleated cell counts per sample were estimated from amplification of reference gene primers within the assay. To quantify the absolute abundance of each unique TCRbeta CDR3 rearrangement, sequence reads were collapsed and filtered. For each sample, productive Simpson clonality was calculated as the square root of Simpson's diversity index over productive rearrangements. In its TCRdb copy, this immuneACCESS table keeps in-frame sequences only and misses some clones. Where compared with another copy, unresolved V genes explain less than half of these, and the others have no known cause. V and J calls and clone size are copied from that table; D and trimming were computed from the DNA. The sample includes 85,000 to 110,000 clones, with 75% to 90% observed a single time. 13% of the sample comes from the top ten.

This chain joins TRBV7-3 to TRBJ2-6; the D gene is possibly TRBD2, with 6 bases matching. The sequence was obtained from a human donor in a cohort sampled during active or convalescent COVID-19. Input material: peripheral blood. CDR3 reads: CASSPTGSHSGANVLTF. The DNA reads TGTGCCAGCAGCCCCACCGGGAGTCACTCTGGGGCCAACGTCCTGACTTTC. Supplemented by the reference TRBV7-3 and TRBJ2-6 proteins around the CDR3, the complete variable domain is GAGVSQTPSNKVTEKGKYVELRCDPISGHTALYWYRQSLGQGPEFLIYFQGTGAADDSGLPNDRFFAVRPEGSVSTLKIQRTERGDSAVYLCASSPTGSHSGANVLTFGAGSRLTVL.